A single sample gave rise to the 8 T cell receptor beta chains below, sequenced in a study of T cell changes during pregnancy in multiple sclerosis. This table comes from immunoSEQ multiplex PCR, and its TCRdb copy is limited to in-frame clones, with some not included. The sample has about 38,000 clones, 80% to 95% seen once. Sequencing used CD4+ T cells from peripheral blood mononuclear cells, obtained after pregnancy. These receptors all come from a female donor in good health, enrolled as a control in a pregnancy study.

The chain joins TRBV2 to TRBJ1-1; TRBD1 matches at 9 bases. Trimming at V came to 9 bases and at J to 3 bases, leaving 2 bases not matched to a gene. The germline V gene has CDR1 SNHLY and CDR2 FYNNEI. This CDR3 has 12 amino acids. The CDR3 spells CARGQGHTEAFF. Written as DNA, the CDR3 is TGTGCCAGGGGACAGGGTCACACTGAAGCTTTCTTT.

The chain uses TRBV10-3 and TRBJ2-3; 7 bases line up with TRBD1. Germline V lookup: CDR1 ENHRY, CDR2 SYGVKD. Trimming at V came to 8 bases and at J to 0 bases, leaving 11 bases not matched to a gene. The CDR3 length is 16 residues. The CDR3 DNA sequence: TGTGCCATCGCCACACAGGGGCAAATCAGCACAGATACGCAGTATTTT. Protein sequence: CAIATQGQISTDTQYF.

The chain joins TRBV19 to TRBJ1-1; tentatively, D is TRBD1 (5 bases). Trimming removed 5 bases at V and 2 bases at J, with 12 bases between. This CDR3 has 14 amino acids. Germline CDR1 and CDR2: LNHDA and SQIVND (reference sequence). In DNA, the CDR3 is TGTGCCAGTAGTTGGAGGGGTGAAAACACTGAAGCTTTCTTT. As protein: CASSWRGENTEAFF.

The chain joins TRBV7-2 to TRBJ1-1; D possibly corresponds to TRBD1 (5 bases). Germline CDR1 SGHTA, CDR2 FQGNSA. The CDR3 extends over 13 amino acids. The V end was cut by 7 bases, the J end by 0 bases, with 9 bases between. CDR3 sequence: CASISGVNTEAFF. The CDR3 DNA follows: TGTGCCAGCATCTCGGGGGTGAACACTGAAGCTTTCTTT.

This clone was detected a few times. This rearrangement joins TRBV7-2 to TRBJ2-2, with D possibly being TRBD2 (6 bases). CDR1 SGHTA and CDR2 FQGNSA come from the germline V gene. The CDR3 totals 15 residues. V was pared by 5 bases and J by 3 bases, with 13 bases between. The CDR3 DNA sequence: TGTGCCAGCAGCCATACTAGCACGTACACCGGGGAGCTGTTTTTT. This codes for CASSHTSTYTGELFF. The full variable domain, rest sourced from reference TRBV7-2 and TRBJ2-2, is GAGVSQSPSNKVTEKGKDVELRCDPISGHTALYWYRQSLGQGLEFLIYFQGNSAPDKSGLPSDRFSAERTGGSVSTLTIQRTQQEDSAVYLCASSHTSTYTGELFFGEGSRLTVL.

The chain joins TRBV7-2 to TRBJ2-7, with D possibly TRBD2 on 7 matching bases. V lost 3 bases and J 1 base, leaving 22 bases between the germline ends. In germline, CDR1 is SGHTA, CDR2 FQGNSA. The CDR3 is 18 amino acids. The CDR3 region has the DNA TGTGCCAGCAGCTTCGTAGGGGGAGGGAACTTTCAATCCTACGAGCAGTACTTC. Translated, it gives CASSFVGGGNFQSYEQYF.

The chain employs TRBV29-1 and TRBJ2-7, with 7 bases identical to TRBD2. J lost 2 bases, V lost 4 bases, and 8 bases had no gene match. The CDR3 totals 14 residues. CDR1 and CDR2 (germline): SQVTM, ANQGSEA. This chain's CDR3 is CSVVWASGTYEQYF. In DNA form, the CDR3 reads TGCAGCGTTGTATGGGCTAGCGGTACCTACGAGCAGTACTTC.

V is TRBV5-6 and J is TRBJ2-2, with 9 bases that match TRBD1. There are 15 residues in the CDR3. CDR1 SGHDT and CDR2 YYEEEE come from the germline V gene. Trimming cost V 4 bases and J 5 bases; bases outside gene matches: 6. The CDR3 DNA sequence: TGTGCCAGCAGCCGGGGACAGGGTCAGACCGGGGAGCTGTTTTTT. Its translation: CASSRGQGQTGELFF. The variable domain in full, completed from reference TRBV5-6 and TRBJ2-2, reads DAGVTQSPTHLIKTRGQQVTLRCSPKSGHDTVSWYQQALGQGPQFIFQYYEEEERQRGNFPDRFSGHQFPNYSSELNVNALLLGDSALYLCASSRGQGQTGELFFGEGSRLTVL.